This T cell receptor (beta chain) was retrieved from a study of OX40 agonist ivuxolimab in advanced cancers. Study summary: Ivuxolimab, an agonistic anti-OX40 (CD134) antibody, was given to patients.

The data were produced by immunoSEQ multiplex PCR, yet TCRdb's version contains in-frame clones alone and is incomplete. Altogether roughly 67,000 clones are present, about 92% being singletons, with the ten largest covering 8.5% to 10%. Patients were ruled out by autoimmune disease history or systemic immunosuppression. CDR1 is SNHLY and CDR2 is FYNNEI in the germline V gene. Deletions cut 6 bases from V and 7 bases from J, with 22 bases between. CDR3 length: 15 residues. The rearrangement uses TRBV2 and TRBJ2-7, with a possible D match to TRBD2 (6 bases). This clonotype originated in an adult with an advanced solid tumor such as melanoma, head and neck, liver or kidney cancer. The sample consisted of CD4+ or CD8+ T cells sorted from blood, taken in a trial of the OX40 agonist ivuxolimab. CDR3 DNA sequence: TGTGCCAGCAGGAAAACCCCGGGACTCACGGGAGAGCAGTACTTC. Protein product: CASRKTPGLTGEQYF. Drawing the rest from reference TRBV2 and TRBJ2-7, the complete variable domain is EPEVTQTPSHQVTQMGQEVILRCVPISNHLYFYWYRQILGQKVEFLVSFYNNEISEKSEIFDDQFSVERPDGSNFTLKIRSTKLEDSAMYFCASRKTPGLTGEQYFGPGTRLTVT.